This T cell receptor (beta chain) was sequenced for a study of identical twins. MiXCR was run by TCRdb on the 5' RACE reads, yielding one entry per CDR3 protein. The table records 1.5 million or so distinct CDR3 sequences, less than 40% of them present only once. The CDR3 sequence is 17 residues long. Germline V gene lookup returns CDR1 LGHNA and CDR2 YNFKEQ. J was trimmed by 3 bases and V by 1 base; bases with no gene match: 11. Notes on the study in general: The abundant beta clonotypes from cord blood had fewer insertions, and memory repertoires had none of this. Researchers reported excess low generation probability among twin-shared out-of-frame alpha sequences. Models came in too low on out-of-frame TCR alpha sharing in monozygotic twins.

As regards this clonotype: Its target is unknown.

The TCR sequence derives from a newborn girl in good health. Sequencing input: cord blood. V usage is TRBV4-2 and J usage is TRBJ2-7; 8 bases align to TRBD2. CDR3 amino acids: CASSQGASGFRYYEQYF. The CDR3 nucleotides are TGTGCCAGCAGCCAAGGGGCTAGCGGGTTCAGGTACTACGAGCAGTACTTC.